This T cell receptor (beta chain) was retrieved from a study of B cell selection in AIRE deficiency (dated by TCRdb to between 2018 and 2021). With regard to the full study: Researchers compared the TCRbeta repertoires of sorted blood CD4+ conventional T cells and regulatory T cells from AIRE-deficient patients with the corresponding repertoires from healthy controls. The TCR-sequenced cohort comprised about 5 AIRE-deficient APECED patients and about 5 healthy control donors.

Remarks on this clone: The clone's antigen remains unknown. Base-call qualities are not available, and no considerably larger clone is one nucleotide away.

Conventional CD4 T cells were sorted as cells that were CD4+CD127+. The healthy donors who provided the control samples were not related to the patients. Tconv and Treg cells for TCRbeta sequencing were sorted on a FACSAria flow cytometer. The sorted cells went into 5-ml round-bottom polystyrene tubes, and the dry cell pellets were then frozen at -80 degrees C until sequencing. The immunoSEQ platform was used for TCRbeta chain sequencing. The source study handled its data this way. Some 1.2x10^5 distinct in-frame TCRbeta sequences from patients and roughly 1.3x10^5 from healthy donors were obtained from pooled conventional T cell repertoires. Treg TCRbeta sequences found in two or more individuals were classed as public, and these public Treg TCRbeta sequences were then looked for in Tconv repertoires. To test for differences between groups, Mann-Whitney U tests with Bonferroni-Dunn correction were run in GraphPad Prism 7.03. TCRdb limited this immuneACCESS table to in-frame rearrangements with V and J called. A share of clones is missing; checked studies link under half to unresolved V genes, and the rest is unexplained. D and trimming were read from the DNA, whereas the V and J calls and clone size are those reported in that table. This sample gives tens of thousands of clones in total; roughly 96% of them show up just once. Over 0.2% of the sample is held by the ten biggest clonotypes.

The CDR3 numbers 13 residues from cysteine through phenylalanine. This entry keeps only the CDR3 DNA: 39 bases, framed from base 1. Based on the germline V gene, the CDR1 and CDR2 sequences are SQVTM and ANQGSEA. The junction carries 11 bases between V and J, which are trimmed by 5 bases and 2 bases respectively. Overall study results and their limits: CDR3s were shorter in shared Treg sequences, reflecting a bias toward rearrangements that have few non-templated nucleotide insertions. Among about 3,700 shared Treg TCRbeta sequences, around 32% were found to be shared only among healthy donors and about 9.6% only among patients, suggesting that Treg selection is less efficient in the absence of AIRE. Approximately 33% of the Treg TCRbeta sequences shared among healthy donors turned up in patient Tconv cells, suggesting that Treg-biased clones are diverted into the Tconv compartment. In terms of TCRBV gene usage, CDR3 length and TCR diversity, Tconv and Treg cells from AIRE-deficient patients looked similar to Tconv and Treg cells from healthy donors. Only TCRbeta chains were sequenced, and under 40% of the Treg sequences shared among healthy donors were also detected in healthy Tconv cells, possibly owing to differing TCRalpha chains.

The sample taken for sequencing was CD4+CD127+ conventional T cells sorted from PBMCs. The sequence was collected from a human donor in good health. Here the chain combines TRBV29-1 and TRBJ2-3, with the D call perhaps TRBD1 or TRBD2, as 6 bases match in each case. The CDR3 loop reads CSVRGRTTDTQYF. The sequenced DNA: TGCAGCGTTAGGGGGAGGACCACAGATACGCAGTATTTT.